The 30 T cell receptor beta chains reported below all come from one sample, sequenced in a study of identical twins. Each CDR3 protein is one row after TCRdb ran MiXCR on the 5' RACE reads. The table includes some 1,700,000 distinct CDR3 sequences, about 32% detected once. Material for sequencing was cord blood. All receptors derive from a newborn girl in good health.

V is TRBV5-5 and J is TRBJ1-2; D is possibly TRBD1 (5 bases). The V gene's germline CDR1 is SGHKS and CDR2 YYEKEE (reference sequence). The CDR3 contains 15 residues. V lost 0 bases, J lost 8 bases, and 17 bases lay in between. The CDR3: CASSLATGTSEGYTF. For the CDR3, the DNA is TGTGCCAGCAGCTTGGCCACCGGGACTTCGGAGGGCTACACCTTC. Supplemented by reference TRBV5-5 and TRBJ1-2, the full variable domain reads DAGVTQSPTHLIKTRGQQVTLRCSPISGHKSVSWYQQVLGQGPQFIFQYYEKEERGRGNFPDRFSARQFPNYSSELNVNALLLGDSALYLCASSLATGTSEGYTFGSGTRLTVV.

This clonotype occurred a few times. The chain uses TRBV20-1 and TRBJ2-7; D perhaps matches TRBD2 (7 bases). V was trimmed by 5 bases and J by 0 bases, leaving 14 bases between them. Per germline, CDR1 DFQATT and CDR2 SNEGSKA (reference sequence). This CDR3 spans 14 amino acids. In DNA form, the CDR3 reads TGCAGTGCTCGGCGGGGGCTCCGCTCCTACGAGCAGTACTTC. This codes for CSARRGLRSYEQYF.

This clonotype was detected a few times. This sequence joins TRBV7-6 and TRBJ1-6; possible D gene TRBD1, 5 bases. Germline V lookup: CDR1 SGHVS, CDR2 FNYEAQ. The CDR3 length is 14 residues. Trimming took off 2 bases at V and 8 bases at J, with 10 bases between the two ends. CDR3 amino acids: CASSLQPRDSPLHF. The CDR3 nucleotides read TGTGCCAGCAGCTTACAACCCAGGGATTCACCCCTCCACTTT. The whole variable domain, remainder taken from reference TRBV7-6 and TRBJ1-6, is GAGVSQSPRYKVTKRGQDVALRCDPISGHVSLYWYRQALGQGPEFLTYFNYEAQQDKSGLPNDRFSAERPEGSISTLTIQRTEQRDSAMYRCASSLQPRDSPLHFGNGTRLTVT.

J is TRBJ2-3 and V is TRBV29-1; no clear D gene. Trimming shortened V by 3 bases and J by 0 bases, and 13 bases separated the two germline ends. Germline V lookup: CDR1 SQVTM, CDR2 ANQGSEA. This CDR3 contains 15 residues. This CDR3 is CSVEKMRKSTDTQYF. As DNA, the CDR3 is TGCAGCGTTGAGAAAATGAGGAAAAGCACAGATACGCAGTATTTT.

The rearrangement uses TRBV27 and TRBJ2-7, with 7 bases identical to TRBD1. With V trimmed by 3 bases and J by 5 bases, 7 bases remained unmatched. The CDR3 has 14 amino acids. Germline CDR1 and CDR2: MNHEY and SMNVEV (reference sequence). CDR3 in DNA: TGTGCCAGCAGTTTGGCAAGACAGGGCCACGAGCAGTACTTC. This codes for CASSLARQGHEQYF.

Worth noting for this clonotype: With a much larger clone just one base away, this may be a read error. V is TRBV29-1 and J is TRBJ2-4; D is perhaps TRBD1 (6 bases). CDR3 length: 12 residues. Germline CDR1 is SQVTM and CDR2 is ANQGSEA. The germline V and J ends were trimmed by 7 bases and 15 bases, with 22 bases remaining between them. CDR3 sequence reads: CSARDMNHERYF. The CDR3 DNA sequence: TGCAGCGCCAGGGACATGAACCACGAGCGGTACTTC. Together with reference TRBV29-1 and TRBJ2-4, the CDR3 gives the full variable domain: SAVISQKPSRDICQRGTSLTIQCQVDSQVTMMFWYRQQPGQSLTLIATANQGSEATYESGFVIDKFPISRPNLTFSTLTVSNMSPEDSSIYLCSARDMNHERYFGAGTRLSVL.

This rearrangement joins TRBV5-5 to TRBJ1-5; 8 nucleotides line up with TRBD1. Germline trimming cut 4 bases from V and 8 bases from J; bases unmatched to any gene: 14. Germline values: CDR1 SGHKS, CDR2 YYEKEE (reference sequence). CDR3 length: 16 amino acids. In nucleotides, the CDR3 is TGTGCCAGCAGCCCCCCCCGGACAGGGAGATACAAGCCCCAGCATTTT. Translating gives CASSPPRTGRYKPQHF.

The chain has TRBV20-1 and TRBJ1-5; the match to TRBD1 covers 8 bases. V was pared by 3 bases and J by 6 bases, with 7 bases of the junction left unmatched. The CDR3 consists of 14 residues. The V gene's germline CDR1 is DFQATT and CDR2 SNEGSKA (reference sequence). The CDR3 reads CSARSNRGSQPQHF. For the CDR3, the DNA is TGCAGTGCTAGGTCTAACAGGGGGAGTCAGCCCCAGCATTTT.

This clonotype was seen repeatedly, ten times or more. The J gene is TRBJ2-1, the V gene TRBV24-1; 8 nucleotides align to TRBD2. The germline V gene encodes CDR1 KGHDR and CDR2 SFDVKD. The CDR3 loop spans 16 amino acids. Trimming took 9 bases from V and 0 from J; bases not matched to a gene: 9. The CDR3 region is CATHKERGFSYNEQFF. The CDR3 bases are TGTGCCACCCATAAAGAGCGGGGGTTCTCCTACAATGAGCAGTTCTTC.

V is TRBV20-1 and J is TRBJ2-7; D is ambiguous. This CDR3 has 14 amino acids. CDR1 is DFQATT and CDR2 is SNEGSKA in the germline V gene (reference sequence). V shed 5 bases and J shed 4 bases, with 18 bases lying between them. The CDR3 DNA sequence: TGCAGTGCTCAAAGAAGGGCCGCCCTTTACGAGCAGTACTTC. Protein sequence: CSAQRRAALYEQYF.

The chain has TRBV3-1 and TRBJ2-1, with D maybe TRBD2 (6 bases). The ends were cut back, 1 base at V and 2 bases at J, with 12 bases in the middle. Germline CDR1 LGHDT, CDR2 YNNKEL (reference sequence). The CDR3 covers 16 residues. CDR3 in DNA: TGTGCCAGCAGCCAAGGTGGGTCGGGAGCCTACAATGAGCAGTTCTTC. It yields the protein CASSQGGSGAYNEQFF.

This clonotype was counted many times. The junction departs from the called germline gene at one end, perhaps through a read error. The J gene is TRBJ2-6, the V gene TRBV5-1; unclear D gene. The CDR3 is made up of 13 amino acids. CDR1 is SGHRS, CDR2 YFSETQ, per germline. In DNA form, the CDR3 reads TGTGCCAGCACCCTCTCTGGGGCCAACGTCCTGACTTTC. It is translated as CASTLSGANVLTF.

This clonotype has a handful of counts. The rearrangement joins TRBV12-3 or TRBV12-4 to TRBJ2-4, with TRBD2 identical over 10 bases. Matching the DNA end better, TRBJ2-7 makes the J call doubtful. This CDR3 comprises 16 residues. CDR3 protein: CASSFLTTSGFYEQYF. The CDR3 DNA reads TGTGCCAGCAGTTTTTTAACGACTAGCGGGTTTTACGAGCAGTACTTC.

The chain employs TRBV10-1 and TRBJ2-2; no definite D call. CDR1 is WNHNN and CDR2 is SYGVQD in the germline V gene (reference sequence). Trimming took off 2 bases at V and 2 bases at J, with 12 bases between the two ends. The CDR3 has 16 amino acids. CDR3 sequence (DNA): TGCGCCAGCAGTGAGGGTGGGCTACCAAACACCGGGGAGCTGTTTTTT. Protein sequence: CASSEGGLPNTGELFF.

This clonotype was detected a few times. V and J are TRBV7-2 and TRBJ2-1; D may be TRBD2 (6 bases). The CDR3 runs to 11 residues. Germline V gene lookup returns CDR1 SGHTA and CDR2 FQGNSA. With 5 bases removed from V and 13 bases from J, the gap between germline ends came to 12 bases. In nucleotides, the CDR3 is TGTGCCAGCAGCACGACTAGTATACAGTTCTTC. Translating gives CASSTTSIQFF.

A note on this clonotype: Its ends do not fully match the called genes, so a read error is possible. V and J are TRBV9 and TRBJ1-2; perhaps TRBD1 as D (5 bases). Germline V gene sequence: CDR1 SGDLS, CDR2 YYNGEE. The CDR3 is 14 amino acids. CDR3: CAGSVGRQGYGYTF. The CDR3 DNA sequence: TGTGCCGGCAGCGTAGGTCGGCAGGGCTATGGCTACACCTTC.

The chain recombines TRBV7-9 with TRBJ2-7; unclear D gene. Trimming took 4 bases from V and 5 from J, leaving 21 bases between them. The CDR3 is made up of 16 amino acids. Per germline, CDR1 SEHNR and CDR2 FQNEAQ (reference sequence). CDR3 residues: CASSSPVLNSPDEQYF. DNA of the CDR3: TGTGCCAGCAGCTCCCCCGTCCTCAACTCCCCCGACGAGCAGTACTTC. The whole variable domain, remainder taken from reference TRBV7-9 and TRBJ2-7, is DTGVSQNPRHKITKRGQNVTFRCDPISEHNRLYWYRQTLGQGPEFLTYFQNEAQLEKSRLLSDRFSAERPKGSFSTLEIQRTEQGDSAMYLCASSSPVLNSPDEQYFGPGTRLTVT.

This clonotype was seen a few times. This chain's CDR3 is CASGLGTSGGAGDTQYF. The CDR3 DNA reads as TGTGCTAGTGGTTTGGGGACTAGCGGGGGGGCAGGAGATACGCAGTATTTT. The chain employs TRBV12-5 and TRBJ2-3, with 15 bases lining up with TRBD2. The trim removed 1 base at V and 5 bases at J, leaving 4 bases unmatched. The CDR3 covers 17 residues. CDR1 is LGHNT, CDR2 FRNRAP, per germline.

The chain links TRBV19 to TRBJ2-1, with 10 bases lining up with TRBD1. Germline values: CDR1 LNHDA, CDR2 SQIVND (reference sequence). The CDR3 extends over 16 amino acids. Losses at the gene ends were 6 bases for V and 1 base for J; bases not matched to a gene: 6. The CDR3 bases are TGTGCCAGTAGGGATAGGACAGGGGGGTCCTACAATGAGCAGTTCTTC. It codes for CASRDRTGGSYNEQFF.

The gene calls are TRBV6-1 and TRBJ1-1; 7 nucleotides agree with TRBD1. V trimming: 7 bases; J trimming: 1 base; junction bases outside the gene matches: 9. CDR1 and CDR2 from the germline V gene are MNHNS and SASEGT. The CDR3 consists of 15 residues. The CDR3 is CASILKQGWNTEAFF. The CDR3 DNA reads as TGTGCCAGCATCCTTAAACAGGGGTGGAACACTGAAGCTTTCTTT.

This chain joins TRBV7-2 and TRBJ2-3; TRBD2 aligns across 7 bases. Losses at the gene ends were 1 base for V and 1 base for J; bases not matched to a gene: 5. Looked up from germline, CDR1 is SGHTA and CDR2 is FQGNSA. The CDR3 covers 16 residues. Here the CDR3 DNA reads TGTGCCAGCAGCTTAGGCGGGAGACGGGGCACAGATACGCAGTATTTT. The encoded protein is CASSLGGRRGTDTQYF.

This clonotype has ten or more counts. The rearrangement uses TRBV10-3 and TRBJ2-5; TRBD2 matches at 8 bases. Unmatched junction bases numbered 8, after V lost 3 bases and J lost 5 bases. Germline V gene data show CDR1 as ENHRY and CDR2 as SYGVKD. This CDR3 comprises 15 residues. CDR3 amino acids: CAISETSGALETQYF. CDR3 in DNA: TGTGCCATCAGTGAAACTAGCGGAGCCCTGGAGACCCAGTACTTC.

The chain recombines TRBV3-1 with TRBJ2-5; 10 nucleotides line up with TRBD2. The CDR3 runs to 17 residues. V lost 0 bases and J lost 1; bases outside the gene matches: 5. CDR1 is LGHDT and CDR2 is YNNKEL in the germline V gene (reference sequence). CDR3 amino acids: CASSQDQGLAVQETQYF. The DNA of the CDR3 is TGTGCCAGCAGCCAAGATCAAGGACTAGCGGTCCAAGAGACCCAGTACTTC.

This clonotype was seen more than once but under ten times. The J gene is TRBJ2-1, the V gene TRBV20-1; 7 nucleotides match TRBD2. J gave up 4 bases and V 3 bases, and 9 bases lay outside the gene matches. The CDR3 extends over 15 amino acids. Germline V gene sequence: CDR1 DFQATT, CDR2 SNEGSKA (reference sequence). The chain's CDR3 is CSARTSPNLYNEQFF. CDR3 DNA sequence: TGCAGTGCTAGGACTAGCCCAAACCTATACAATGAGCAGTTCTTC.

There are a few counts of this clonotype. In DNA form, the CDR3 reads TGTGCCAGCAAAGACAGAGGAGGGACCATGAACACTGAAGCTTTCTTT. It encodes CASKDRGGTMNTEAFF. The rearrangement links TRBV12-3 or TRBV12-4 to TRBJ1-1; D may be TRBD1 (5 bases). This CDR3 spans 16 amino acids. V lost 7 bases and J 0 bases, leaving 18 bases between the germline ends.

The chain uses TRBV24-1 and TRBJ2-4; D gene unclear. The CDR3 covers 11 residues. Trimming removed 9 bases from V and 9 bases from J, with 11 bases in between. The germline V gene has CDR1 KGHDR and CDR2 SFDVKD. The CDR3 spells CATSFGGIQYF. The CDR3 DNA sequence: TGTGCCACCTCCTTTGGTGGCATTCAGTACTTC.

V is TRBV27 and J is TRBJ2-3; D unresolved. Germline values: CDR1 MNHEY, CDR2 SMNVEV (reference sequence). The CDR3 is 14 residues long. Trimming stripped 3 bases from V and 1 base from J, with 8 bases between. The CDR3 bases are TGTGCCAGCAGTTTGACGGTTCGCACAGATACGCAGTATTTT. This gives the protein CASSLTVRTDTQYF.

V usage is TRBV10-3 and J usage is TRBJ2-3, with 14 bases fitting TRBD2. Germline lookup yields CDR1 ENHRY and CDR2 SYGVKD. The V segment lost 6 bases and the J segment 1 base; nucleotides outside the gene matches: 3. This CDR3 is 16 amino acids long. The CDR3 loop is CAISGLAGGRTDTQYF. DNA for the CDR3: TGTGCCATCAGCGGACTAGCGGGGGGTCGCACAGATACGCAGTATTTT.

This clonotype was seen a few times. The rearrangement links TRBV7-9 to TRBJ1-4; possible D gene TRBD1, 6 bases. This CDR3 is 15 amino acids long. Germline V gene lookup returns CDR1 SEHNR and CDR2 FQNEAQ (reference sequence). V lost 6 bases and J 1 base, leaving 12 bases between the germline ends. CDR3 nucleotides: TGTGCCAGCAGTTTTACAGGGAGAACTAATGAAAAACTGTTTTTT. Amino acids: CASSFTGRTNEKLFF.

This clonotype was seen more than once but under ten times. V usage is TRBV27 and J usage is TRBJ1-1; D is uncertain. Germline assignment: CDR1 MNHEY and CDR2 SMNVEV (reference sequence). Trimming stripped 0 bases from V and 4 bases from J, with 12 bases between. The CDR3 extends over 15 amino acids. The CDR3 here is CASSLSKFERTEAFF. CDR3 bases: TGTGCCAGCAGTTTATCGAAATTTGAACGCACTGAAGCTTTCTTT.